The 26 T cell receptor beta chains given below trace back to one sample, sequenced in a study of T cell responses to AZD1222 COVID-19 vaccine (dated by TCRdb to about 2021). The meaning of the sample's time point label: baseline before first vaccination. Preparation of the library involved the immunoSEQ multiplex PCR assay. TCRdb re-hosts the immuneACCESS table, in-frame sequences only. Its copies lack some clones; in the studies checked, an unresolved V gene accounts for under half of them, and the cause for the rest is not known. A total of about 110,000 clones appear in this sample, 85% to 90% of them only once. Less than 6% of the sample is taken by the ten largest. The sequencing used peripheral blood, collected on day 0 of AZD1222 vaccination. Receptors were obtained from an adult in good health.

J is TRBJ2-1 and V is TRBV14; TRBD1 matches 7 bases. CDR1 is SGHDN, CDR2 FVKESK, per germline. Losses at the gene ends were 2 bases for V and 4 bases for J; bases not matched to a gene: 5. This CDR3 comprises 15 residues. The CDR3 DNA sequence: TGTGCCAGCAGCCAACAAAGGACAGGTTACAATGAGCAGTTCTTC. It yields the protein CASSQQRTGYNEQFF.

The rearrangement joins TRBV18 to TRBJ2-1; 10 nucleotides agree with TRBD1. Losses at the gene ends were 5 bases for V and 5 bases for J; bases not matched to a gene: 6. The CDR3 contains 15 residues. In germline, CDR1 is KGHSH, CDR2 LQKENI. CDR3 in DNA: TGTGCCAGCTCAGTCCAGGGACAGGGGCACAATGAGCAGTTCTTC. It codes for CASSVQGQGHNEQFF.

The V gene is TRBV12-2, the J gene TRBJ1-1; no check of the table's D call, TRBD1, against the DNA was made. TRBV12-2 is annotated as a pseudogene. The CDR3 covers 16 residues. The CDR3 nucleotides are TGTGCAAGTCGCTTAGCGTTCGACAGGGCGAACACTGAAGCTTTCTTT. Translating gives CASRLAFDRANTEAFF.

V is TRBV7-3 and J is TRBJ1-1; D not resolved. The germline V and J ends were trimmed by 3 bases and 2 bases, with 13 bases remaining between them. Germline assignment: CDR1 SGHTA and CDR2 FQGTGA. The CDR3 sequence is 15 residues long. The CDR3 DNA reads as TGTGCCAGCAGCTTTTTGGCTCGGGTTAACACTGAAGCTTTCTTT. This encodes CASSFLARVNTEAFF. The complete variable domain, with remaining parts taken from reference TRBV7-3 and TRBJ1-1, reads GAGVSQTPSNKVTEKGKYVELRCDPISGHTALYWYRQSLGQGPEFLIYFQGTGAADDSGLPNDRFFAVRPEGSVSTLKIQRTERGDSAVYLCASSFLARVNTEAFFGQGTRLTVV.

This clone was seen only a few times. The chain uses TRBV6-1 and TRBJ1-6; 8 positions agree with TRBD1. The CDR3 contains 16 residues. Germline CDR1 is MNHNS and CDR2 is SASEGT. V shed 4 bases and J 0 bases; nucleotides not matched to a gene: 2. In nucleotides, the CDR3 is TGTGCCAGCAGTGCCACAGGGGGCTCCTATAATTCACCCCTCCACTTT. This encodes CASSATGGSYNSPLHF.

V gene TRBV18 combines with J gene TRBJ1-1; possible D gene TRBD1, 5 bases. V lost 3 bases and J lost 4, with 15 bases in between. The CDR3 runs to 15 residues. Germline CDR1 is KGHSH and CDR2 is LQKENI. The CDR3 protein is CASSPVGGEATEAFF. In nucleotides, the CDR3 is TGTGCCAGCTCACCTGTGGGGGGTGAGGCCACTGAAGCTTTCTTT.

This chain connects TRBV4-1 to TRBJ1-2; D remains ambiguous. With 3 bases removed from V and 6 bases from J, the gap between germline ends came to 17 bases. The V gene's germline CDR1 is MGHRA and CDR2 YSYEKL. This CDR3 is 15 amino acids long. For the CDR3, the DNA is TGCGCCAGCAGCCAGTTGGTAAGGCCTAAGGATGGCTACACCTTC. Its protein product is CASSQLVRPKDGYTF.

The chain has TRBV5-4 and TRBJ1-2, with 8 bases matching TRBD1. The J segment lost 0 bases and the V segment lost 4 bases, leaving 5 bases of the junction unmatched. Germline CDR1 SGHNT, CDR2 YYREEE (reference sequence). This CDR3 contains 15 residues. The CDR3 is CASSPRDRPNYGYTF. CDR3 coding DNA: TGTGCCAGCAGCCCGCGGGACAGGCCTAACTATGGCTACACCTTC. The whole variable domain, filled in from reference TRBV5-4 and TRBJ1-2, reads ETGVTQSPTHLIKTRGQQVTLRCSSQSGHNTVSWYQQALGQGPQFIFQYYREEENGRGNFPPRFSGLQFPNYSSELNVNALELDDSALYLCASSPRDRPNYGYTFGSGTRLTVV.

The V call is TRBV24-1, the J call TRBJ2-5; TRBD2 is a possible D gene (5 bases). Trimming removed 4 bases from V and 5 bases from J, with 16 bases in between. CDR1 KGHDR and CDR2 SFDVKD come from the germline V gene. The CDR3 is made up of 15 amino acids. The DNA of the CDR3 is TGTGCCACCAGTGACTCTACTAGAATGAGGGAGACCCAGTACTTC. It encodes CATSDSTRMRETQYF.

This chain joins TRBV19 and TRBJ2-7, with 7 nucleotides matching TRBD1. This CDR3 has 16 amino acids. Trimming removed 0 bases from V and 7 bases from J; junction bases left unmatched: 12. Germline V gene data show CDR1 as LNHDA and CDR2 as SQIVND (reference sequence). CDR3 bases: TGTGCCAGTAGTATAGATCACAGGGGCAATACGGGGGAGCAGTACTTC. Its protein is CASSIDHRGNTGEQYF.

This chain links TRBV5-6 with TRBJ1-4; no clear D. Trimming removed 0 bases at V and 0 bases at J, with 18 bases between. Per germline, CDR1 SGHDT and CDR2 YYEEEE. The CDR3 loop spans 19 amino acids. The CDR3 coding sequence is TGTGCCAGCAGCTTGGTAGGTCCGGCTCTACGGGCAACTAATGAAAAACTGTTTTTT. Translating gives CASSLVGPALRATNEKLFF.

The gene calls are TRBV6-5 and TRBJ1-2, with 7 bases matching TRBD1. Trimming took 6 bases from V and 7 from J; bases not matched to a gene: 8. The CDR3 length is 13 residues. Germline V lookup: CDR1 MNHEY, CDR2 SVGAGI. CDR3 amino acids: CASRAQGTGGYTF. The DNA for the CDR3 is TGTGCCAGCAGAGCACAGGGGACCGGTGGCTACACCTTC.

The rearrangement uses TRBV4-2 and TRBJ1-2; D is undetermined. This CDR3 is 15 amino acids long. Trimming removed 0 bases from V and 1 base from J, with 9 bases in between. Germline values: CDR1 LGHNA, CDR2 YNFKEQ. The CDR3 is CASSQESRVNYGYTF. Here the CDR3 DNA reads TGTGCCAGCAGCCAAGAATCTCGGGTTAACTATGGCTACACCTTC.

The sample holds one count of this clone. V and J are TRBV28 and TRBJ1-2, with no clear D. In germline, CDR1 is MDHEN, CDR2 SYDVKM. V lost 1 base and J 4 bases, leaving 10 bases between the germline ends. This CDR3 has 14 amino acids. The CDR3 is CASSLSGRSYGYTF. In DNA, the CDR3 is TGTGCCAGCAGTTTATCAGGCAGAAGCTATGGCTACACCTTC.

The chain recombines TRBV6-2 or TRBV6-3 with TRBJ2-1; a possible D gene is TRBD1 (6 bases). CDR1 and CDR2 (germline): MNHEY, SVGEGT. CDR3 length equals 15 residues. Trimming cost V 0 bases and J 5 bases, with 11 bases left between them. The CDR3 loop reads CASSYSVRGDNEQFF. DNA for the CDR3: TGTGCCAGCAGTTACTCCGTCAGGGGCGACAATGAGCAGTTCTTC.

As regards this clone: This sample includes further DNA sequences coding for the same CDR3. The CDR3 DNA reads as TGTGCCAGCTCACCAAGAGAGAGAACTGAAGCTTTCTTT. It codes for CASSPRERTEAFF. J is TRBJ1-1 and V is TRBV18; D remains unclear. Germline V gives CDR1 KGHSH, CDR2 LQKENI. Trimming pared 2 bases from V and 5 bases from J, leaving 9 bases between. The CDR3 is made up of 13 amino acids.

This chain connects TRBV4-1 to TRBJ1-2, with 7 bases fitting TRBD1. The V gene's germline CDR1 is MGHRA and CDR2 YSYEKL. Trimming cost V 4 bases and J 4 bases; bases outside gene matches: 9. CDR3 size: 15 residues. CDR3 sequence reads: CASSLDRLYPYGYTF. The CDR3 region has the DNA TGCGCCAGCAGCCTGGACAGGCTATACCCCTATGGCTACACCTTC.

The chain carries TRBV7-3 and TRBJ1-1; 9 bases map to TRBD1. The V gene end was trimmed by 5 bases and the J gene end by 6 bases; junction bases not matched to a gene: 7. CDR1 and CDR2 (germline): SGHTA, FQGTGA. The CDR3 runs to 14 residues. The CDR3 is CASSRGQGGPEAFF. CDR3 sequence (DNA): TGTGCCAGCAGCCGGGGACAGGGAGGACCTGAAGCTTTCTTT.

In this sample, this clone turned up once. The chain joins TRBV27 to TRBJ1-1, with D perhaps matching TRBD1 (5 bases). The V end lost 6 bases, the J end lost 2 bases, and 16 bases lay between the germline ends. Germline-derived CDR1 and CDR2 are MNHEY and SMNVEV (reference sequence). The CDR3 is 15 amino acids. DNA of the CDR3: TGTGCCAGCAGCCACCCTCGGACACTTAACACTGAAGCTTTCTTT. It codes for CASSHPRTLNTEAFF.

This clone was counted a few times. The rearrangement links TRBV9 to TRBJ2-6; 12 bases are a match to TRBD2. V dropped 4 bases and J dropped 0; count of bases not matched to a gene: 2. This CDR3 is built from 17 residues. Germline V gene sequence: CDR1 SGDLS, CDR2 YYNGEE. In DNA form, the CDR3 reads TGTGCCAGCAGCCCTAGCGGGAGGGCCTCTGGGGCCAACGTCCTGACTTTC. It translates to CASSPSGRASGANVLTF.

The chain links TRBV5-4 to TRBJ2-7; D is ambiguous. V was clipped by 1 base and J by 7 bases, with 15 bases between them. The CDR3 runs 14 residues. The germline V gene has CDR1 SGHNT and CDR2 YYREEE (reference sequence). CDR3 loop: CASSLKASVKEQYF. As DNA, the CDR3 is TGTGCCAGCAGCTTGAAGGCCTCCGTTAAGGAGCAGTACTTC.

The J gene is TRBJ2-2, the V gene TRBV18, with unresolved D. The CDR3 is 16 amino acids. V was clipped by 0 bases and J by 4 bases, with 12 bases between them. From germline, CDR1 is KGHSH and CDR2 LQKENI. The CDR3 DNA is TGTGCCAGCTCACCACCGGGCGGCTGGGGCACCGGGGAGCTGTTTTTT. Translating gives CASSPPGGWGTGELFF.

The V gene is TRBV7-3, the J gene TRBJ1-1; TRBD1 might be the D (6 bases). The V gene's germline CDR1 is SGHTA and CDR2 FQGTGA. CDR3 size: 13 residues. The V and J ends lost 5 bases and 3 bases respectively, with 10 bases between them. The CDR3 DNA follows: TGTGCCAGCAGCCCACAGGGAGACACTGAAGCTTTCTTT. Protein sequence: CASSPQGDTEAFF.

J is TRBJ1-2 and V is TRBV5-1, with D hard to call. The CDR3 totals 16 residues. V dropped 2 bases and J dropped 3 bases, with 17 bases sitting between them. The germline CDR1 and CDR2 sequences are SGHRS and YFSETQ. This CDR3 is CASSFSVMDGDYGYTF. CDR3 nucleotides: TGCGCCAGCAGCTTTTCCGTAATGGACGGAGACTATGGCTACACCTTC.

V gene TRBV14 combines with J gene TRBJ2-1; 15 bases are a match to TRBD2. V lost 0 bases and J lost 1; bases outside the gene matches: 13. Germline CDR1 reads SGHDN; CDR2 reads FVKESK. The CDR3 sequence is 22 residues long. The CDR3 DNA reads TGTGCCAGCAGCCAAGACCGGGGACTAGCGGGAGGTTCATGGTATTCCTACAATGAGCAGTTCTTC. Its translation: CASSQDRGLAGGSWYSYNEQFF. The full variable domain, its missing parts supplied by reference TRBV14 and TRBJ2-1, is EAGVTQFPSHSVIEKGQTVTLRCDPISGHDNLYWYRRVMGKEIKFLLHFVKESKQDESGMPNNRFLAERTGGTYSTLKVQPAELEDSGVYFCASSQDRGLAGGSWYSYNEQFFGPGTRLTVL.

Of note for this clone: Other DNA sequences in this sample translate to the same CDR3. The CDR3: CASSPELGGYTF. The CDR3 bases are TGTGCCAGCAGCCCCGAATTGGGGGGCTACACCTTC. The rearrangement uses TRBV7-9 and TRBJ1-2; D not resolved. The length of the CDR3 is 12 residues. V was pared by 5 bases and J by 8 bases, with 12 bases between. The germline gives CDR1 SEHNR, CDR2 FQNEAQ (reference sequence).